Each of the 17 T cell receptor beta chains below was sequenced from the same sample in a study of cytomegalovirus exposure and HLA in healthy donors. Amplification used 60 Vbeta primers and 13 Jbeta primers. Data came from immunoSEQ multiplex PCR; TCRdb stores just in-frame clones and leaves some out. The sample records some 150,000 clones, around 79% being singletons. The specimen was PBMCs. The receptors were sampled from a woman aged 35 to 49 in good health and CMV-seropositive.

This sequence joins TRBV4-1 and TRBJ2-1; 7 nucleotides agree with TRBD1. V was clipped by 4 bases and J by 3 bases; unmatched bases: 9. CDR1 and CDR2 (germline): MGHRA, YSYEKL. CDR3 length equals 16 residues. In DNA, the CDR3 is TGCGCCAGCAGCCTACAACAGGGGAAAGTCTACAATGAGCAGTTCTTC. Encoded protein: CASSLQQGKVYNEQFF.

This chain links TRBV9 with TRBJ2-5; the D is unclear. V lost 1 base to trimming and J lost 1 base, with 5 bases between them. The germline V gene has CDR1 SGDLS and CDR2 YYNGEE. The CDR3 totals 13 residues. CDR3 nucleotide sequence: TGTGCCAGCAGCGTATCCGTCCAAGAGACCCAGTACTTC. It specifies CASSVSVQETQYF.

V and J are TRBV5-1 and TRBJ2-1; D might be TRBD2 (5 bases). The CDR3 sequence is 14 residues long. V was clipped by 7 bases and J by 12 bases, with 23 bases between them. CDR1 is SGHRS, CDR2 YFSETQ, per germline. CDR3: CASCPGVDPRRQFF. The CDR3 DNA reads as TGCGCCAGCTGCCCCGGGGTGGACCCAAGGCGGCAGTTCTTC.

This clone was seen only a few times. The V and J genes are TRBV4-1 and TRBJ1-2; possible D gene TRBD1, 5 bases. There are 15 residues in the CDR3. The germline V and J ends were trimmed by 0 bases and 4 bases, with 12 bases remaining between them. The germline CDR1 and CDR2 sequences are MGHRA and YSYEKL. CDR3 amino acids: CASSQEFTGTYGYTF. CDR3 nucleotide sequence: TGCGCCAGCAGCCAAGAGTTCACAGGTACCTATGGCTACACCTTC.

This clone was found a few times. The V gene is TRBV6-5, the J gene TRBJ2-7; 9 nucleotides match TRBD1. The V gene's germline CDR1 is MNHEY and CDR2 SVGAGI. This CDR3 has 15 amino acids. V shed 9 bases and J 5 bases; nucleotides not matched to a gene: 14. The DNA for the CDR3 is TGTGCCAGTCAGCCCCCGGGACAGGGATCGAACGAGCAGTACTTC. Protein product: CASQPPGQGSNEQYF.

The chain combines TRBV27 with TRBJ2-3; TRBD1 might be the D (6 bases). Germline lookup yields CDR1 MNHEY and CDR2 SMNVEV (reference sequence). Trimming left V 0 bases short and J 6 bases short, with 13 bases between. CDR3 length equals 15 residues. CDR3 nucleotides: TGTGCCAGCAGTTTATCCACCGGACAGAGGGATACGCAGTATTTT. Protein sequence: CASSLSTGQRDTQYF.

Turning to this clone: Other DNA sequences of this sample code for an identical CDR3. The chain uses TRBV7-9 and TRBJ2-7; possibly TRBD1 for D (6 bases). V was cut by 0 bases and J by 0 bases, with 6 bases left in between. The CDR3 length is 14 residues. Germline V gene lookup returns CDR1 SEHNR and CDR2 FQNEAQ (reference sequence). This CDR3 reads CASSLAGGSYEQYF. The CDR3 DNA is TGTGCCAGCAGCTTAGCAGGGGGCTCCTACGAGCAGTACTTC.

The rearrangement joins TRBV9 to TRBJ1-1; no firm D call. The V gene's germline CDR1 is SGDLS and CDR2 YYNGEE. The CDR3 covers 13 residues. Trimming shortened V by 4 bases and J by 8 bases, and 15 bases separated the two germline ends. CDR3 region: CASSPTMGPEAFF. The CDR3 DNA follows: TGTGCCAGCAGCCCTACTATGGGTCCCGAAGCTTTCTTT. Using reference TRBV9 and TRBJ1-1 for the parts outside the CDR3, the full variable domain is DSGVTQTPKHLITATGQRVTLRCSPRSGDLSVYWYQQSLDQGLQFLIQYYNGEERAKGNILERFSAQQFPDLHSELNLSSLELGDSALYFCASSPTMGPEAFFGQGTRLTVV.

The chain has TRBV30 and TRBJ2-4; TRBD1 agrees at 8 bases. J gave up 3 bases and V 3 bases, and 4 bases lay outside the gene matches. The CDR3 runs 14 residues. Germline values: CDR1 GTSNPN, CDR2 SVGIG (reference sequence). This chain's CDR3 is CAWSTTGGKNIQYF. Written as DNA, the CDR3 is TGTGCCTGGAGCACCACAGGGGGCAAAAACATTCAGTACTTC.

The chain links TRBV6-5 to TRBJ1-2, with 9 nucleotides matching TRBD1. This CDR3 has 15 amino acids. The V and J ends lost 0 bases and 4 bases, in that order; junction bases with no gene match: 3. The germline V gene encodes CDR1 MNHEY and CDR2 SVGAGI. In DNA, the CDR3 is TGTGCCAGCAGTTACTCAGGACAGGGGACCTATGGCTACACCTTC. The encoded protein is CASSYSGQGTYGYTF.

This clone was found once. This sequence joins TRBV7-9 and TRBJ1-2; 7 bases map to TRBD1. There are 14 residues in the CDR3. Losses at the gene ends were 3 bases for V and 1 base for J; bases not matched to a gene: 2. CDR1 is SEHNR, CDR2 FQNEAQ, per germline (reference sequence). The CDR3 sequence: CASSFWDSNYGYTF. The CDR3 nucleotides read TGTGCCAGCAGCTTCTGGGACAGTAACTATGGCTACACCTTC.

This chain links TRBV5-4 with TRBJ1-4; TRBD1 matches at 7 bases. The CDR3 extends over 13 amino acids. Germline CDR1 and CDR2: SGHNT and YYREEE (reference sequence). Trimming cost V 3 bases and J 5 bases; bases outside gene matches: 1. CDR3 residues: CASSSGQNEKLFF. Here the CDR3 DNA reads TGTGCCAGCAGCTCGGGACAGAATGAAAAACTGTTTTTT.

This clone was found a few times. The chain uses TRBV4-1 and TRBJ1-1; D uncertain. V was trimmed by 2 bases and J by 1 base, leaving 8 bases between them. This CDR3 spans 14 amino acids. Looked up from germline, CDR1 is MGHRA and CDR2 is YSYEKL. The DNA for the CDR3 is TGCGCCAGCAGCCAATTTTTTCGGAACACTGAAGCTTTCTTT. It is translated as CASSQFFRNTEAFF.

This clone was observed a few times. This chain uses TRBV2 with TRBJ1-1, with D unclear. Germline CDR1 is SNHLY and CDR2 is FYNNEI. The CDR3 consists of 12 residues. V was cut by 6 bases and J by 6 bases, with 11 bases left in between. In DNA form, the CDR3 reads TGTGCCAGCAGACCGGTTCCCGCTGAAGCTTTCTTT. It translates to CASRPVPAEAFF.

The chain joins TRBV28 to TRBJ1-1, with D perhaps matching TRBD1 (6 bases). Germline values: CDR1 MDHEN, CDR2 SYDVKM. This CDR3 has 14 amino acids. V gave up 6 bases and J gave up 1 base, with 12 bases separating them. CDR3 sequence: CASRITGQNTEAFF. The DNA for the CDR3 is TGTGCCAGCAGGATAACGGGACAGAACACTGAAGCTTTCTTT.

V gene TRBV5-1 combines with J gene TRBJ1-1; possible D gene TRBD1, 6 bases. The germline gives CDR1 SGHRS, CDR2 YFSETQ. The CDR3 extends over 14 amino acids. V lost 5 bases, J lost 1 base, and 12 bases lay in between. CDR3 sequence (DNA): TGCGCCAGCAGGGAACAGGGTACGAACACTGAAGCTTTCTTT. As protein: CASREQGTNTEAFF.

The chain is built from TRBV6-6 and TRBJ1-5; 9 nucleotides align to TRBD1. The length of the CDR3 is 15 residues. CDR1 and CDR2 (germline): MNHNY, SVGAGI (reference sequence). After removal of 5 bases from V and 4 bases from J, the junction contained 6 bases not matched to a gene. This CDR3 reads CASSGQGSLNQPQHF. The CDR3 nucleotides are TGTGCCAGCAGTGGACAGGGGAGCCTTAATCAGCCCCAGCATTTT.